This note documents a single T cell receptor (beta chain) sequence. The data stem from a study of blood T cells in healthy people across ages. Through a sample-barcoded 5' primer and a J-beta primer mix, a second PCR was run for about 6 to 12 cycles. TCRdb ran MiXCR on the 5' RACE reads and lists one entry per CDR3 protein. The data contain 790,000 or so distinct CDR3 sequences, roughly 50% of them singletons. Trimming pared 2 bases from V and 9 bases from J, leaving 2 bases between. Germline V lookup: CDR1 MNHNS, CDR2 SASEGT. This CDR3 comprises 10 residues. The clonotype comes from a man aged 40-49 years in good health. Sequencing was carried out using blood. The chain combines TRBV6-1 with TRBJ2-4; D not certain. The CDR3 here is CASSETIQYF. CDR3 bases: TGTGCCAGCAGTGAAACCATTCAGTACTTC.